The rows below give T cell receptor beta chains drawn from one sample of a study of long-term antiretroviral therapy in people with HIV. Sequencing used immunoSEQ multiplex PCR; TCRdb keeps in-frame clones, though not all of them. The data contain roughly 40,000 clones, about nine tenths of them singletons. This specimen consisted of unsorted PBMCs, obtained 1.2 years after starting antiretroviral therapy. The receptors derive from a woman in her forties or fifties with HIV. The CDR3 runs from the conserved cysteine through the conserved F or W. The D gene is left open where the match is weak. Not every row has a clone size; where given, it reads once, few, many or a size class.

len,abundance,d_gene,j_gene,v_gene,CDR3nt,CDR3aa
15,once,TRBD2,TRBJ2-3,TRBV6-1,TGTGCCAGCAGTGAGGTAGCGGGGAACACAGATACGCAGTATTTT,CASSEVAGNTDTQYF
13,few,NA,TRBJ1-2,TRBV14,TGTGCCAGCAGCCCCACACCGGTCGGGGGCTACACCTTC,CASSPTPVGGYTF
14,NA,NA,TRBJ1-5,TRBV7-9,TGTGCCAGCAGCTCAAGGTGGCCAGGGCAGCCCCAGCATTTT,CASSSRWPGQPQHF
13,NA,NA,TRBJ1-1,TRBV30,TGTGCCTGGAGTGTTCCGGGACAAACTGAAGCTTTCTTT,CAWSVPGQTEAFF
16,NA,NA,TRBJ2-5,TRBV7-9,TGTGCCAGCAGCTCCTATTCCATTGGACCCTCGGAGACCCAGTACTTC,CASSSYSIGPSETQYF
14,NA,NA,TRBJ2-1,TRBV7-9,TGTGCCAGCAGCCATACAGGGATCTACAATGAGCAGTTCTTC,CASSHTGIYNEQFF
16,NA,NA,TRBJ2-4,TRBV4-2,TGTGCCAGCAGCCAAGCCGGTGGCAGGGGTGAAAACATTCAGTACTTC,CASSQAGGRGENIQYF
13,NA,NA,TRBJ2-5,TRBV15,TGTGCCACCAGCAGAAATTTAGGATTTTCTCCGTACTTC,CATSRNLGFSPYF
14,NA,NA,TRBJ1-5,TRBV5-1,TGCGCCAGCAAGGTCGGTCAGGGGAATCAGCCCCAGCATTTT,CASKVGQGNQPQHF
13,NA,NA,TRBJ2-2,TRBV2,TGTGCCAGCAGTCAGGGTTGGACCGGGGAGCTGTTTTTT,CASSQGWTGELFF
15,NA,TRBD1,TRBJ1-2,TRBV4-2,TGTGCCAGCAGCCCCGGACAGGGTATAGCGGAAGGCTACACCTTC,CASSPGQGIAEGYTF
15,NA,NA,TRBJ1-5,TRBV15,TGTGCCTCGAAACCGGGGCCCCGTAGCAATCAGCCCCAGCATTTT,CASKPGPRSNQPQHF
14,NA,NA,TRBJ1-3,TRBV7-2,TGTGCCAGCAGCGCCCGGGGTCGCGAAAACACCATATATTTT,CASSARGRENTIYF
15,few,NA,TRBJ1-4,TRBV2,TGTGCCAGCACCAAGGGCGGGAAGAGGGAGGAAAAACTGTTTTTT,CASTKGGKREEKLFF
15,NA,NA,TRBJ2-7,TRBV5-4,TGTGCCAGCAGCTTTTCACAGCAGGGTTACTGGGAGCAGTACTTC,CASSFSQQGYWEQYF
14,once,TRBD1,TRBJ1-5,TRBV10-3,TGTGCCATCAGTTCAGACAGGGGAGCCCAGCCCCAGCATTTT,CAISSDRGAQPQHF
15,once,NA,TRBJ1-2,TRBV27,TGTGCCAGCAGTCCCCTGGGAGGAGCTAACTATGGCTACACCTTC,CASSPLGGANYGYTF
12,NA,NA,TRBJ1-6,TRBV30,TGTGCCTGGAGAGAAGAGAATTCACCCCTCCACTTT,CAWREENSPLHF
12,NA,NA,TRBJ2-2,TRBV30,TGTGCCTGGAGGGGGGCAGCCGGGGAGCTGTTTTTT,CAWRGAAGELFF
14,NA,NA,TRBJ1-5,TRBV6-5,TGTGCCAGCAGTTACGACCCTAGCAATCAGCCCCAGCATTTT,CASSYDPSNQPQHF
16,NA,TRBD2,TRBJ2-2,TRBV2,TGTGCCGGTAGACTAGCGGGGGGATCTAACACCGGGGAGCTGTTTTTT,CAGRLAGGSNTGELFF
15,few,NA,TRBJ1-1,TRBV7-9,TGTGCCAGCAGCCTTGGGCGCTCGGGTGGCACTGAAGCTTTCTTT,CASSLGRSGGTEAFF
17,NA,NA,TRBJ2-5,TRBV28,TGTGCCAGCAGCTCGCCTGCGCCGGGGGCGTCTCGTGAGACCCAGTACTTC,CASSSPAPGASRETQYF
14,NA,NA,TRBJ1-5,TRBV11-2,TGTGCCAGCAGCGAACCGGGGGCCGGTCGGCCCCAGCATTTT,CASSEPGAGRPQHF
15,NA,TRBD2,TRBJ2-7,TRBV11-2,TGTGCCAGCAGCTCCACCAGCGGGGGGCCCAACGAGCAGTACTTC,CASSSTSGGPNEQYF
10,NA,NA,TRBJ2-7,TRBV6-6,TGTGCCAGCAGAGACCACGAGCAGTACTTC,CASRDHEQYF
15,NA,TRBD1,TRBJ2-7,TRBV7-2,TGTGCCAGCAACCCCGTTCGGACAGGGAAATACGAGCAGTACTTC,CASNPVRTGKYEQYF
15,once,NA,TRBJ2-7,TRBV7-9,TGTGCCAGCAGCTCCCGAGTAATCTACTCCTACGAGCAGTACTTC,CASSSRVIYSYEQYF
16,NA,NA,TRBJ2-1,TRBV5-1,TGCGCCAGCAGCGGCGGGGAACTAAAGGGACGGAATGAGCAGTTCTTC,CASSGGELKGRNEQFF
13,NA,NA,TRBJ2-3,TRBV29-1,TGCAGCGTTGCTTCGGTGGGGTCGGATACGCAGTATTTT,CSVASVGSDTQYF
13,NA,NA,TRBJ1-5,TRBV5-1,TGCGCCAGCAGCTTGGGGAGGGATCAGCCCCAGCATTTT,CASSLGRDQPQHF
16,NA,NA,TRBJ1-5,TRBV18,TGTGCCAGCTCACCAACAGAAGGAGGAAGCAATCAGCCCCAGCATTTT,CASSPTEGGSNQPQHF
19,once,TRBD1,TRBJ1-4,TRBV2,TGTGCCAGCAGTCCATGGACAGGGGGAATGCGAGGAACTAATGAAAAACTGTTTTTT,CASSPWTGGMRGTNEKLFF
15,NA,NA,TRBJ2-2,TRBV5-4,TGTGCCAGCAGCTTTCGGCAGGGGAACACCGGGGAGCTGTTTTTT,CASSFRQGNTGELFF
12,NA,NA,TRBJ1-3,TRBV6-5,TGTGCCAGCAGAAGTACTGGAAACACCATATATTTT,CASRSTGNTIYF
13,once,TRBD1,TRBJ2-7,TRBV10-3,TGTGCCATCAGTCCGGGACAGGCCTACGAGCAGTACTTC,CAISPGQAYEQYF
14,NA,NA,TRBJ2-5,TRBV5-1,TGCGCCAGCAGCTTGGTGCCATCCCAAGAGACCCAGTACTTC,CASSLVPSQETQYF
15,NA,NA,TRBJ1-3,TRBV4-1,TGCGCCAGCAGCCACCCGGGAACCTCTGGAAACACCATATATTTT,CASSHPGTSGNTIYF
13,NA,NA,TRBJ1-1,TRBV7-2,TGTGCCAGCAGCTTAGGACAAGGGACTGAAGCTTTCTTT,CASSLGQGTEAFF
16,NA,NA,TRBJ2-5,TRBV6-6,TGTGCCAGCAGTTCCCCTTTGGGTCCTACAAAGCGGACCCAGTACTTC,CASSSPLGPTKRTQYF
14,NA,TRBD2,TRBJ2-7,TRBV9,TGTGCCAGCAGCGAACTAGCGGGTTTCTACGAGCAGTACTTC,CASSELAGFYEQYF
18,NA,NA,TRBJ1-5,TRBV2,TGTGCCAGCAGTGAAAAGGGGGGTCGCTCCTATAGCAATCAGCCCCAGCATTTT,CASSEKGGRSYSNQPQHF
11,NA,NA,TRBJ2-7,TRBV7-8,TGTGCCAGCAGCAACCTACGAGAGCAGTACTTC,CASSNLREQYF
13,NA,NA,TRBJ1-1,TRBV7-3,TGTGCCAGCAGCTTAAACCCTTACACTGAAGCTTTCTTT,CASSLNPYTEAFF
15,NA,NA,TRBJ2-2,TRBV6-1,TGTGCCAGCAATTCTGGGCAGGTATTACGCGGGGAGCTGTTTTTT,CASNSGQVLRGELFF
16,NA,NA,TRBJ1-1,TRBV5-1,TGCGCCAGCAGTTCCGGTTTAGGAGCCCTGAACACTGAAGCTTTCTTT,CASSSGLGALNTEAFF
12,NA,TRBD1,TRBJ1-6,TRBV30,TGTGCCGGGGACAGGTATAATTCACCCCTCCACTTT,CAGDRYNSPLHF
15,NA,NA,TRBJ2-7,TRBV27,TGTGCCAGCAGTTTACGCGGGGTAGCCTCCTACGAGCAGTACTTC,CASSLRGVASYEQYF
17,NA,TRBD2,TRBJ2-2,TRBV9,TGTGCCAGCAGCGCATCTAGCGGGGGGGGGAACACCGGGGAGCTGTTTTTT,CASSASSGGGNTGELFF
17,NA,TRBD2,TRBJ2-1,TRBV5-1,TGCGCCAGCAGCTTGGGACTAGCGGGGGGAACCTACAATGAGCAGTTCTTC,CASSLGLAGGTYNEQFF
17,NA,TRBD1,TRBJ2-1,TRBV5-1,TGCGCCAGCAGCTTAAACCGGGACAGGGGCCAGTACAATGAGCAGTTCTTC,CASSLNRDRGQYNEQFF
14,NA,NA,TRBJ2-5,TRBV7-9,TGTGCCAGCAGCCCCCGGGACGGCCAAGAGACCCAGTACTTC,CASSPRDGQETQYF
13,few,NA,TRBJ2-7,TRBV11-2,TGTGCCAGCAGCTCGGGGTCTAGCCGCGAGCAGTACTTC,CASSSGSSREQYF
14,once,TRBD1,TRBJ1-5,TRBV30,TGTGCCTGGAGTCCAGGACAGGGCCGTCAGCCCCAGCATTTT,CAWSPGQGRQPQHF
17,NA,TRBD1,TRBJ1-1,TRBV27,TGTGCCAGCAGTTTAGGGACAGGGCTCTTTATGAACACTGAAGCTTTCTTT,CASSLGTGLFMNTEAFF
13,once,TRBD1,TRBJ1-3,TRBV29-1,TGCAGCGTGGGACAGGGCTCGGGAAACACCATATATTTT,CSVGQGSGNTIYF
13,NA,NA,TRBJ1-6,TRBV10-2,TGCGCCAGCAGTGAGTCGGAGGGTACACCCCTCCACTTT,CASSESEGTPLHF